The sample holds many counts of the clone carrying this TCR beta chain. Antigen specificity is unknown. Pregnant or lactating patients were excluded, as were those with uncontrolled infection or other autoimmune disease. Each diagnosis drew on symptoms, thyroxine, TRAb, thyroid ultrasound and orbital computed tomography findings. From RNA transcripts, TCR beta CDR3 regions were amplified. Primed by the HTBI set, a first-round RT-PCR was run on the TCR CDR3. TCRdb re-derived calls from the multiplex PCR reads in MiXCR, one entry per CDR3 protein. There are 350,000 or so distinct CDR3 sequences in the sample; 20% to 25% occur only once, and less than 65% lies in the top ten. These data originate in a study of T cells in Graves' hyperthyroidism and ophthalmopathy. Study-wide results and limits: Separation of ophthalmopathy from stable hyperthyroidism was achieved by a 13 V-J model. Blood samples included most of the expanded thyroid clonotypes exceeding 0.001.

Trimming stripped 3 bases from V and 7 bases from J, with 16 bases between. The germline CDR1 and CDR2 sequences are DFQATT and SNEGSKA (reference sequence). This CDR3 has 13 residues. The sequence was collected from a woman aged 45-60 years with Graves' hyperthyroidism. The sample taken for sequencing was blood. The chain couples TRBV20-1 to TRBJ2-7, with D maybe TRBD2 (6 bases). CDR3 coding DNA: TGCAGTGCTAGCCCCAGGGTTCGGGGGGAGCAGTACTTC. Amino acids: CSASPRVRGEQYF.